The 30 T cell receptor beta chains below were found in one sample sequenced in a study of identifying expanded T cells in peripheral blood. Clones were read by immunoSEQ multiplex PCR, and TCRdb kept only the in-frame ones, dropping some. The sample yields approximately 50,000 clones, about 80% seen once. The sample comprised blood. These receptors were taken from a person aged 18-70 years in good health.

The V and J genes are TRBV2 and TRBJ1-4; maybe TRBD1 (6 bases). The CDR3 spans 14 residues. The V gene's germline CDR1 is SNHLY and CDR2 FYNNEI. With 8 bases removed from V and 1 base from J, the gap between germline ends came to 11 bases. The CDR3 bases are TGTGCCAGCGAAGGGACATTAACTAATGAAAAACTGTTTTTT. It encodes CASEGTLTNEKLFF.

This chain uses TRBV18 with TRBJ2-6, with TRBD1 matching 7 bases. Per germline, CDR1 KGHSH and CDR2 LQKENI. This CDR3 has 17 residues. With 3 bases clipped from V and 0 bases from J, the junction kept 5 bases outside the gene matches. As DNA, the CDR3 is TGTGCCAGCTCACCGGGACAGCCTTACTCTGGGGCCAACGTCCTGACTTTC. Its translation is CASSPGQPYSGANVLTF.

The chain uses TRBV7-2 and TRBJ2-7; D is possibly TRBD2 (6 bases). Germline CDR1 is SGHTA and CDR2 is FQGNSA. With 5 bases removed from V and 6 bases from J, the gap between germline ends came to 26 bases. This CDR3 spans 17 amino acids. The CDR3 region is CASSPTQTSIIPSEQYV. The DNA of the CDR3 is TGTGCCAGCAGCCCCACACAGACTAGTATCATCCCTTCCGAGCAGTACGTC.

The chain employs TRBV5-4 and TRBJ2-5, with 8 nucleotides matching TRBD1. The length of the CDR3 is 16 residues. V was pared by 0 bases and J by 7 bases, with 11 bases of the junction left unmatched. Per the germline V gene, CDR1 is SGHNT and CDR2 is YYREEE (reference sequence). For the CDR3, the DNA is TGTGCCAGCAGCTTGGCAGGCAGGGGGCATCACGGGACCCAGTACTTC. It specifies CASSLAGRGHHGTQYF.

V gene TRBV7-8 combines with J gene TRBJ2-5, with unresolved D. The germline V and J ends were trimmed by 3 bases and 1 base, with 9 bases remaining between them. Germline V CDR1 and CDR2: SGHVS, FQNEAQ. The CDR3 is 14 amino acids. This chain's CDR3 is CASSFGGSQETQYF. For the CDR3, the DNA is TGTGCCAGCAGCTTTGGTGGCAGCCAAGAGACCCAGTACTTC.

This chain joins TRBV18 and TRBJ2-2, with 10 bases fitting TRBD1. The germline gives CDR1 KGHSH, CDR2 LQKENI. The length of the CDR3 is 15 residues. Losses at the gene ends were 2 bases for V and 3 bases for J; bases not matched to a gene: 0. The CDR3 sequence: CASSPGQGDTGELFF. The CDR3 DNA follows: TGTGCCAGCTCACCAGGACAGGGGGACACCGGGGAGCTGTTTTTT.

The J gene is TRBJ2-1, the V gene TRBV4-1, with TRBD2 matching 12 bases. The ends lost 4 bases at V and 9 bases at J; junction bases unmatched: 10. The CDR3 runs to 16 residues. Germline V CDR1 and CDR2: MGHRA, YSYEKL. The CDR3 is CASSPIGLAGYGEQFF. CDR3 DNA: TGCGCCAGCAGCCCCATTGGACTAGCGGGGTACGGTGAGCAGTTCTTC.

The chain uses TRBV4-3 and TRBJ1-3; no clear D. The CDR3 extends over 17 amino acids. Trimming cost V 0 bases and J 0 bases, with 12 bases left between them. Looked up from germline, CDR1 is LGHNA and CDR2 is YSLEER. Here the CDR3 DNA reads TGCGCCAGCAGCCAAGATATCAGCCCGGGCTCTGGAAACACCATATATTTT. This encodes CASSQDISPGSGNTIYF.

This chain uses TRBV5-5 with TRBJ2-5; D gene uncertain. The CDR3 contains 13 residues. The germline V gene encodes CDR1 SGHKS and CDR2 YYEKEE (reference sequence). Between the trimmed V and J ends, which lost 0 bases and 2 bases, there was a span of 5 bases. CDR3 nucleotides: TGTGCCAGCAGCTTGGTTCCACAAGAGACCCAGTACTTC. Protein sequence: CASSLVPQETQYF. The complete variable domain, with remaining parts taken from reference TRBV5-5 and TRBJ2-5, reads DAGVTQSPTHLIKTRGQQVTLRCSPISGHKSVSWYQQVLGQGPQFIFQYYEKEERGRGNFPDRFSARQFPNYSSELNVNALLLGDSALYLCASSLVPQETQYFGPGTRLLVL.

The count of this clone is one. This chain links TRBV30 with TRBJ1-1; D gene uncertain. Germline V gives CDR1 GTSNPN, CDR2 SVGIG (reference sequence). V lost 7 bases to trimming and J lost 1 base, with 13 bases between them. This CDR3 has 13 amino acids. CDR3 in DNA: TGTGCCTTAGAGGTCTACAGGAACACTGAAGCTTTCTTT. It specifies CALEVYRNTEAFF.

V gene TRBV5-6 combines with J gene TRBJ1-2, with 8 nucleotides matching TRBD1. J gave up 7 bases and V 6 bases, and 5 bases lay outside the gene matches. CDR3 length equals 12 residues. Germline CDR1 reads SGHDT; CDR2 reads YYEEEE. The CDR3 nucleotides read TGTGCCAGCAACTCAGGGGGCCCTGGCTACACCTTC. It encodes CASNSGGPGYTF.

The rearrangement links TRBV29-1 to TRBJ1-5; unclear D gene. The CDR3 length is 12 residues. Trimming removed 7 bases from V and 7 bases from J, with 14 bases in between. Germline CDR1 is SQVTM and CDR2 is ANQGSEA. In DNA form, the CDR3 reads TGCAGCGCCCGTGATTTGGGGCAGCCCCAGCATTTT. This gives the protein CSARDLGQPQHF.

The chain employs TRBV5-1 and TRBJ2-5, with a possible D match to TRBD2 (7 bases). Germline V gives CDR1 SGHRS, CDR2 YFSETQ. The CDR3 has 14 amino acids. V shed 4 bases and J shed 4 bases, with 14 bases lying between them. Here the CDR3 DNA reads TGCGCCAGCAGCGTGTACAGGGAGGGAGAGACCCAGTACTTC. It encodes CASSVYREGETQYF. Using reference TRBV5-1 and TRBJ2-5 for the parts outside the CDR3, the full variable domain is KAGVTQTPRYLIKTRGQQVTLSCSPISGHRSVSWYQQTPGQGLQFLFEYFSETQRNKGNFPGRFSGRQFSNSRSEMNVSTLELGDSALYLCASSVYREGETQYFGPGTRLLVL.

The CDR3 DNA is TGTGCCAGCAGCGTATTCCGAGGGGCGTGGACAGATACGCAGTATTTT. Protein: CASSVFRGAWTDTQYF. V gene TRBV9 combines with J gene TRBJ2-3, with D possibly being TRBD1 or TRBD2 (5 bases each). V dropped 1 base and J dropped 3 bases, with 15 bases sitting between them. Germline V gene data show CDR1 as SGDLS and CDR2 as YYNGEE. The CDR3 has 16 amino acids.

The chain uses TRBV7-9 and TRBJ2-3; D gene unclear. The length of the CDR3 is 15 residues. V gave up 10 bases and J gave up 0 bases, with 17 bases separating them. CDR1 and CDR2 (germline): SEHNR, FQNEAQ (reference sequence). The CDR3 DNA follows: TGTGCCACCGCGCACCCGGGCAAAAGCACAGATACGCAGTATTTT. It specifies CATAHPGKSTDTQYF.

This clone appeared a single time. The chain couples TRBV5-5 to TRBJ2-3; no reliable D call. Germline loops: CDR1 SGHKS, CDR2 YYEKEE (reference sequence). Deletions cut 0 bases from V and 0 bases from J, with 2 bases between. This CDR3 comprises 13 residues. CDR3 DNA: TGTGCCAGCAGCTTGGTCAGCACAGATACGCAGTATTTT. It specifies CASSLVSTDTQYF. Filled out from reference TRBV5-5 and TRBJ2-3, the complete variable domain reads DAGVTQSPTHLIKTRGQQVTLRCSPISGHKSVSWYQQVLGQGPQFIFQYYEKEERGRGNFPDRFSARQFPNYSSELNVNALLLGDSALYLCASSLVSTDTQYFGPGTRLTVL.

This chain uses TRBV9 with TRBJ2-1; the match to TRBD2 covers 9 bases. J was trimmed by 2 bases and V by 4 bases; bases with no gene match: 16. The CDR3 totals 19 residues. The germline gives CDR1 SGDLS, CDR2 YYNGEE. CDR3 bases: TGTGCCAGCAGCCCCCGGCTCGGAATAGCGGGAGTGGCCTACAATGAGCAGTTCTTC. Residues: CASSPRLGIAGVAYNEQFF.

The genes are TRBV10-2 and TRBJ1-2; D is possibly TRBD1 (5 bases). The CDR3 covers 18 residues. V was shortened by 2 bases and J by 0 bases, with 19 bases between the two germline ends. The germline CDR1 and CDR2 sequences are WSHSY and SAAADI. The chain's CDR3 is CASSEAGTAMSTNYGYTF. CDR3 nucleotide sequence: TGCGCCAGCAGTGAGGCCGGGACGGCGATGTCTACTAACTATGGCTACACCTTC.

This chain joins TRBV6-6 and TRBJ2-7; weak D call: TRBD1 (6 bases). Germline V gives CDR1 MNHNY, CDR2 SVGAGI (reference sequence). The CDR3 is 13 residues long. The V and J ends lost 4 bases and 3 bases respectively, with 10 bases between them. The CDR3 DNA reads TGTGCCAGCAGTTGGGAAGGGGGCTACGAGCAGTACGTC. This sequence encodes CASSWEGGYEQYV.

This sequence joins TRBV30 and TRBJ1-2; no reliable D call. CDR3 length: 11 residues. Germline lookup yields CDR1 GTSNPN and CDR2 SVGIG (reference sequence). The V gene lost 3 bases and the J gene lost 4 bases, with 6 bases spanning the gap. In DNA form, the CDR3 reads TGTGCCTGGAGGGACTTCTATGGCTACACCTTC. Translation gives CAWRDFYGYTF. Based on the CDR3 plus reference TRBV30 and TRBJ1-2, the full variable domain is SQTIHQWPATLVQPVGSPLSLECTVEGTSNPNLYWYRQAAGRGLQLLFYSVGIGQISSEVPQNLSASRPQDRQFILSSKKLLLSDSGFYLCAWRDFYGYTFGSGTRLTVV.

The CDR3 is CSAAAGTANEKLFF. As DNA, the CDR3 is TGCAGCGCAGCCGCCGGGACGGCAAATGAAAAACTGTTTTTT. This sequence joins TRBV29-1 and TRBJ1-4; D possibly corresponds to TRBD1 (5 bases). The CDR3 runs 14 residues. In germline, CDR1 is SQVTM, CDR2 ANQGSEA. Trimming took 7 bases from V and 5 from J, leaving 17 bases between them.

The J gene is TRBJ2-2, the V gene TRBV15, with D unresolved. Germline assignment: CDR1 LNHNV and CDR2 YYDKDF (reference sequence). The CDR3 consists of 11 residues. The V and J ends lost 8 bases and 6 bases respectively, with 7 bases between them. The CDR3 coding sequence is TGTGCCACCCTCGGTCCCGGGGAGCTGTTTTTT. The encoded protein is CATLGPGELFF.

This chain uses TRBV5-1 with TRBJ1-2, with 7 nucleotides matching TRBD1. Per the germline V gene, CDR1 is SGHRS and CDR2 is YFSETQ. With V trimmed by 4 bases and J by 6 bases, 9 bases remained unmatched. The CDR3 runs to 14 residues. The CDR3 region is CASSSGPTGDGYTF. For the CDR3, the DNA is TGCGCCAGCAGCAGTGGACCTACAGGGGATGGCTACACCTTC.

The chain is built from TRBV7-3 and TRBJ1-1; no reliable D call. V was pared by 5 bases and J by 1 base, with 11 bases between. Germline CDR1 is SGHTA and CDR2 is FQGTGA. The CDR3 is made up of 14 amino acids. The CDR3 reads CASSPPRQNTEAFF. CDR3 bases: TGTGCCAGCAGCCCGCCTCGACAGAACACTGAAGCTTTCTTT. Full variable domain (remainder filled in from reference TRBV7-3 and TRBJ1-1): GAGVSQTPSNKVTEKGKYVELRCDPISGHTALYWYRQSLGQGPEFLIYFQGTGAADDSGLPNDRFFAVRPEGSVSTLKIQRTERGDSAVYLCASSPPRQNTEAFFGQGTRLTVV.

The chain couples TRBV6-1 to TRBJ1-5; D gene ambiguous. The CDR3 loop spans 12 amino acids. V was pared by 6 bases and J by 2 bases, with 5 bases between. Germline V gene lookup returns CDR1 MNHNS and CDR2 SASEGT. DNA of the CDR3: TGTGCCAGCAGAAGGGGCAATCAGCCCCAGCATTTT. It encodes CASRRGNQPQHF.

This clone was picked up a small number of times. This sequence joins TRBV30 and TRBJ2-1; 9 bases match TRBD2. Germline V gene lookup returns CDR1 GTSNPN and CDR2 SVGIG (reference sequence). CDR3 length equals 15 residues. After removal of 1 base from V and 5 bases from J, the junction contained 6 bases not matched to a gene. CDR3 loop: CAWSEGLASNNEQFF. CDR3 coding DNA: TGTGCCTGGAGTGAGGGACTAGCATCGAACAATGAGCAGTTCTTC.

The rearrangement joins TRBV9 to TRBJ2-3, with TRBD2 as a possible D gene (7 bases). The V gene lost 6 bases and the J gene lost 0 bases, with 14 bases spanning the gap. The CDR3 totals 15 residues. Germline V CDR1 and CDR2: SGDLS, YYNGEE. The CDR3 region has the DNA TGTGCCAGCAACAGGGCGGGAGAGAGCACAGATACGCAGTATTTT. Protein product: CASNRAGESTDTQYF.

The rearrangement uses TRBV7-2 and TRBJ2-3; the match to TRBD2 covers 8 bases. This CDR3 is 15 amino acids long. V shed 5 bases and J 3 bases; nucleotides not matched to a gene: 7. Germline V lookup: CDR1 SGHTA, CDR2 FQGNSA. CDR3 protein: CASSVEGTRTDTQYF. DNA of the CDR3: TGTGCCAGCAGCGTAGAGGGGACTAGAACAGATACGCAGTATTTT.

This rearrangement joins TRBV30 to TRBJ2-3; a weak D match, TRBD2 (5 bases). The length of the CDR3 is 11 residues. The ends were cut back, 4 bases at V and 6 bases at J, with 8 bases in the middle. Per germline, CDR1 GTSNPN and CDR2 SVGIG (reference sequence). The CDR3 sequence is CAWTERDTQYF. DNA for the CDR3: TGTGCCTGGACCGAGCGGGATACGCAGTATTTT.

The V call is TRBV27, the J call TRBJ2-4; the D gene is possibly TRBD1 (5 bases). CDR1 and CDR2 (germline): MNHEY, SMNVEV (reference sequence). The CDR3 is made up of 13 amino acids. V lost 10 bases and J lost 0, with 10 bases in between. CDR3 in amino acids: CANRPVAKNIQYF. The CDR3 DNA reads as TGTGCCAACAGGCCGGTAGCCAAAAACATTCAGTACTTC.